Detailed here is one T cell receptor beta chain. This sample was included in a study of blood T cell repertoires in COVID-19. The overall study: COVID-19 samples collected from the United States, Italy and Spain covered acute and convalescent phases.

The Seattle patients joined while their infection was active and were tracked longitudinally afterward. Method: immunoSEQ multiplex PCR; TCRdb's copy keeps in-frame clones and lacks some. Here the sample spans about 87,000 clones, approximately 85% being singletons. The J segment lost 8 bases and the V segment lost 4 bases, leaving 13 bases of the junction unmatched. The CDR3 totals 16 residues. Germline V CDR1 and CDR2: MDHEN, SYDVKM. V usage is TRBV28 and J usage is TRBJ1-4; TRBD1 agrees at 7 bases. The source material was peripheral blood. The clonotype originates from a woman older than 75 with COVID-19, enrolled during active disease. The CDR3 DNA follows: TGTGCCAGCAGTTCTAACCCAGGGGGGTTTGGGGAAAAACTGTTTTTT. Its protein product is CASSSNPGGFGEKLFF.